Sequencing of this T cell receptor (beta chain) was carried out in a study of cytomegalovirus exposure and HLA in healthy donors. General observations from the study: As a later analysis showed, a missense DCLRE1C variant was linked to trimming of TCR beta V- and J-genes. TCR beta chains associated with HLA were, in a later analysis, more clonally expanded than equally common others. In a later analysis, the majority of CMV-associated beta chains seemingly showed HLA restriction. Prediction of most subjects' HLA-A and HLA-B alleles by TCR beta sequences was reportedly accurate.

13 Jbeta primers and 60 Vbeta primers were used for the PCR. Here immunoSEQ multiplex PCR was the method, and the copy in TCRdb shows in-frame clones only, minus some. The sample consists of about 210,000 clones, around 81% of them appearing once. CDR1 and CDR2 (germline): SGHVS, FQNEAQ. This CDR3 region has 14 residues. J was trimmed by 12 bases and V by 5 bases; bases with no gene match: 9. Notes on this clone: Its target is not known.

The chain combines TRBV7-8 with TRBJ2-5; TRBD2 agrees at 13 bases. The sequence derives from a woman between 50 and 59 years old in good health and CMV-seropositive. The sequenced material came from PBMCs. CDR3 coding DNA: TGTGCCAGCAGCCCTGGACTAGCGGGGGCCCGAGAGTACTTC. It translates to CASSPGLAGAREYF.